The next 4 T cell receptor beta chains were all read from a single sample in a study of blood T cell repertoires in COVID-19. The assay was immunoSEQ multiplex PCR, and TCRdb's table has in-frame clones only and misses some. The table includes a few hundred thousand clones, 70% to 90% detected once. The sequenced sample was PBMCs or T cells enriched from blood (not recorded which). The receptors were sampled from a woman aged 50 to 60 who had been exposed to COVID-19.

The chain employs TRBV6-5 and TRBJ1-1; possible D gene TRBD1, 6 bases. There are 15 residues in the CDR3. CDR1 MNHEY and CDR2 SVGAGI come from the germline V gene. Trimming cost V 6 bases and J 11 bases, with 25 bases left between them. The CDR3 bases are TGTGCCAGCAGATCAATAGGGGGGGCCCGCCCAGAGGCTTTCTTT. Residues: CASRSIGGARPEAFF.

In its sample, this clone was seen many times. CDR3 in DNA: TGCAGCGTTGTTTTAATGCGTGGAGACAGGGAAGAGACCCAGTACTTC. Translating it yields CSVVLMRGDREETQYF. The chain combines TRBV29-1 with TRBJ2-5; 7 nucleotides match TRBD1. The CDR3 is 16 amino acids. CDR1 is SQVTM and CDR2 is ANQGSEA in the germline V gene. Trimming took 4 bases from V and 3 from J; bases not matched to a gene: 14.

The chain carries TRBV4-2 and TRBJ2-2, with 8 bases that match TRBD2. CDR3 size: 18 residues. The germline gives CDR1 LGHNA, CDR2 YNFKEQ. V trimming: 0 bases; J trimming: 7 bases; junction bases outside the gene matches: 13. The CDR3 DNA reads as TGTGCCAGCAGCCAAGAGGGGACTAGGGCGTATAACGGCGGGGAGCTGTTTTTT. Translating it yields CASSQEGTRAYNGGELFF.

The chain is built from TRBV11-2 and TRBJ2-3, with 11 bases aligning to TRBD2. The CDR3 extends over 16 amino acids. The germline CDR1 and CDR2 sequences are SGHAT and FQNNGV. J lost 3 bases, V lost 4 bases, and 6 bases had no gene match. CDR3 sequence reads: CASSSNLAGGTDTQYF. For the CDR3, the DNA is TGTGCCAGCAGCTCAAATCTAGCGGGGGGTACAGATACGCAGTATTTT.